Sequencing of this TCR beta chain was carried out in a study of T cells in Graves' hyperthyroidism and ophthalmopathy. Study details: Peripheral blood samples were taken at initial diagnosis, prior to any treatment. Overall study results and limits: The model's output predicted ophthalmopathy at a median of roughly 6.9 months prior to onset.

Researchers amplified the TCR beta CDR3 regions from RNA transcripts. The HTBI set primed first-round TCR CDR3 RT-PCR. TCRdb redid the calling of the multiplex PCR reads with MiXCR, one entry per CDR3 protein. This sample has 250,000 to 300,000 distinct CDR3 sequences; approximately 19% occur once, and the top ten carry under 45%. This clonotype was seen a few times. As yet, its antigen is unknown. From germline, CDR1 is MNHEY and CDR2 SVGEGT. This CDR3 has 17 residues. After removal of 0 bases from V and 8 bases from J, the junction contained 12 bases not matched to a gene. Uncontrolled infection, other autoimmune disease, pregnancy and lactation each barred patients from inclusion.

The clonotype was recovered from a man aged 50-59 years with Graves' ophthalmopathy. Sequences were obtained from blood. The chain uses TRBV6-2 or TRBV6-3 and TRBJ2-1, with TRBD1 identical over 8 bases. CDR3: CASSYSSGWSGGDEQFF. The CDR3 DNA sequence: TGTGCCAGCAGTTACTCGAGTGGATGGTCAGGGGGCGATGAGCAGTTCTTC.